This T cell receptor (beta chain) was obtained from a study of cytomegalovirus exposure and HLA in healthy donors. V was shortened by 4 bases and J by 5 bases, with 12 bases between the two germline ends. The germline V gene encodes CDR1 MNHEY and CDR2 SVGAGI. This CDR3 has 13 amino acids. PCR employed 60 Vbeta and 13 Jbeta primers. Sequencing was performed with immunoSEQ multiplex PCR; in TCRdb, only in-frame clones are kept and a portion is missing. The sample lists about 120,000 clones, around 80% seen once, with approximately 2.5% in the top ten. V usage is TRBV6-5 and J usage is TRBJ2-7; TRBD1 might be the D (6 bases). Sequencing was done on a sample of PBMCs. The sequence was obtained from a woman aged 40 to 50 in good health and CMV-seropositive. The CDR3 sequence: CASSSQGSHEQYF. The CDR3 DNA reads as TGTGCCAGCAGTTCACAGGGTTCCCACGAGCAGTACTTC.